This TCR beta chain was profiled in a study of blood T cell repertoires in COVID-19. This table comes from immunoSEQ multiplex PCR, and its TCRdb copy is limited to in-frame clones, with some not included. The sample contains 290,000 or so clones, roughly nine tenths of which appear only once. The CDR3 extends over 14 amino acids. The V end lost 5 bases, the J end lost 3 bases, and 14 bases lay between the germline ends. Germline lookup yields CDR1 MNHEY and CDR2 SMNVEV (reference sequence). V usage is TRBV27 and J usage is TRBJ2-7, with no clear D. This clonotype was sampled from a woman between 25 and 40 years old with COVID-19, enrolled during active disease. The sample comprised peripheral blood. The DNA of the CDR3 is TGTGCCAGCAGTCCCTACCCCAAATACTACGAGCAGTACTTC. This translates into CASSPYPKYYEQYF.